This T cell receptor beta chain comes out of a study of response to subunit inactivated influenza vaccine listed by TCRdb under 2018. With respect to the entire study: The study used deep quantitative T cell receptor repertoire profiling to track responses to a trivalent subunit inactivated influenza vaccine. The full study reports these points: It was suggested by the authors that each seasonal influenza vaccination may recruit only a limited number of new T cells.

Comments on this clonotype: Its antigen is still unknown. There are no base qualities to consult, and no much larger clone falls within one base.

CDR1 and CDR2 were assigned from the germline V gene as MDHEN and SYDVKM. Here V drops 6 bases and J drops 2 bases, and the junction holds 4 bases not matched to any gene. There are 14 amino acids in the CDR3, from cysteine to phenylalanine inclusive. Kept here is only the CDR3 DNA, which spans 42 bases and is read in frame from base 1. The method behind the library was RT-PCR. The sample was run on an Illumina HiSeq 2500. Starting from the raw public reads, TCRdb applied fastp trimming at Q25, assembled clones with MiXCR and retained in-frame beta chains. Duplicate CDR3 protein sequences are folded into a single record with the most common DNA and genes. The sample yields 500,000 to 600,000 distinct CDR3 sequences; 12% to 15% were counted once. The top ten clones comprise over 8.5% of the sample.

This receptor was obtained from a man aged 50 to 59 who received an inactivated influenza vaccine. Donor details come from another sample of the same person, matched by shared clones. The chain joins TRBV28 to TRBJ1-1; TRBD1 matches 9 bases in the middle. Sequences were derived from PBMCs from blood, sampled 12 days after vaccination. The CDR3 here reads CASRLTGGNTEAFF. The sequenced DNA: TGTGCCAGCAGGCTGACAGGGGGAAACACTGAAGCTTTCTTT.